The 28 T cell receptor beta chains below all came from one sample that was sequenced in a study of blood T cells in healthy people across ages. Combining a sample-barcoded 5' primer with a J-beta primer mix, a second PCR ran for roughly 7 to 12 cycles. Via MiXCR, TCRdb re-called the 5' RACE reads, giving one row per CDR3 protein. This table holds 800,000 to 1,300,000 distinct CDR3 sequences, 20% to 25% found once. The same data also contributed to another study, on T cells of mothers and their children.

The specimen was blood. The receptors stem from a girl aged 2 to 9 in good health.

This chain uses TRBV7-2 with TRBJ2-7; 9 positions agree with TRBD2. CDR1 is SGHTA, CDR2 FQGNSA, per germline. This CDR3 is built from 17 residues. The V segment lost 1 base and the J segment 4 bases; nucleotides outside the gene matches: 11. DNA of the CDR3: TGTGCCAGCAGCTTAGTTGGAGTTAGCGGGAGCGTTTACGAGCAGTACTTC. It specifies CASSLVGVSGSVYEQYF.

V usage is TRBV25-1 and J usage is TRBJ1-1; 7 positions match TRBD1. This CDR3 region has 13 residues. Germline lookup yields CDR1 MGHDK and CDR2 SYGVNS. After removal of 7 bases from V and 3 bases from J, the junction contained 5 bases not matched to a gene. The CDR3 reads CASTTGDYTEAFF. In DNA, the CDR3 is TGTGCCAGCACTACAGGGGACTACACTGAAGCTTTCTTT.

This clonotype has more than one count but fewer than ten. The V call is TRBV7-9, the J call TRBJ2-2; 15 bases are a match to TRBD2. CDR3 length: 15 residues. V dropped 8 bases and J dropped 5; count of bases not matched to a gene: 3. Germline lookup yields CDR1 SEHNR and CDR2 FQNEAQ (reference sequence). The CDR3 reads CASEGLAGGTGELFF. As DNA, the CDR3 is TGTGCCAGCGAGGGACTAGCGGGAGGTACCGGGGAGCTGTTTTTT.

V is TRBV6-1 and J is TRBJ2-1; 9 positions agree with TRBD2. The CDR3 runs 16 residues. V shed 5 bases and J 4 bases; nucleotides not matched to a gene: 9. Germline V gene data show CDR1 as MNHNS and CDR2 as SASEGT. The CDR3 DNA follows: TGTGCCAGCAGTCCTCTAACAGCGGGAGGTTACAATGAGCAGTTCTTC. This encodes CASSPLTAGGYNEQFF.

The rearrangement uses TRBV28 and TRBJ2-7; perhaps D is TRBD1 or TRBD2 (5 bases each). CDR1 is MDHEN, CDR2 SYDVKM, per germline. V lost 3 bases, J lost 2 bases, and 14 bases lay in between. The CDR3 runs 15 residues. Here the CDR3 reads CASSLGGLGAYEQYF. The CDR3 DNA reads TGTGCCAGCAGTTTGGGTGGACTGGGGGCCTACGAGCAGTACTTC.

A few counts support this clonotype. J is TRBJ1-2 and V is TRBV7-2; 8 bases agree with TRBD1. This CDR3 has 13 amino acids. The V gene's germline CDR1 is SGHTA and CDR2 FQGNSA. Trimming removed 4 bases from V and 8 bases from J; junction bases left unmatched: 6. CDR3 in DNA: TGTGCCAGCAGCTCGGGACAGGTTGAGGGCTACACCTTC. This sequence encodes CASSSGQVEGYTF.

The chain has TRBV20-1 and TRBJ1-1; D uncertain. The germline V gene encodes CDR1 DFQATT and CDR2 SNEGSKA (reference sequence). Trimming took off 3 bases at V and 6 bases at J, with 14 bases between the two ends. This CDR3 is 13 amino acids long. The CDR3 coding sequence is TGCAGTGCTAGTACGCGGCCGGACGCTGAAGCTTTCTTT. This translates into CSASTRPDAEAFF.

Comments on this clonotype: The junction and the germline gene differ at one end; a read error may be behind it. CDR3 amino acids: CVSSLDRANEQYF. CDR3 nucleotides: TGTGTCAGCAGTTTGGACAGGGCTAACGAGCAGTACTTC. The J gene is TRBJ2-7, the V gene TRBV6-2 or TRBV6-3, with 8 bases that match TRBD1. This CDR3 has 13 amino acids. Looked up from germline, CDR1 is MNHEY and CDR2 is SVGEGT.

This clonotype was counted only a few times. This sequence joins TRBV4-1 and TRBJ2-7; D is perhaps TRBD1 (6 bases). The germline V gene has CDR1 MGHRA and CDR2 YSYEKL. This CDR3 region has 14 residues. Between the trimmed V and J ends, which lost 4 bases and 6 bases, there was a span of 16 bases. The CDR3 DNA follows: TGCGCCAGCAGCCGCGCAGGGGAGCCTAGCGAGCAGTACTTC. This sequence encodes CASSRAGEPSEQYF.

This chain joins TRBV6-5 and TRBJ2-3, with 9 nucleotides matching TRBD2. With V trimmed by 6 bases and J by 9 bases, 4 bases remained unmatched. The CDR3 extends over 12 amino acids. Germline CDR1 reads MNHEY; CDR2 reads SVGAGI. CDR3 sequence reads: CASSPTSGTQYF. In DNA, the CDR3 is TGTGCCAGCAGCCCTACTAGCGGGACGCAGTATTTT.

The V gene is TRBV20-1, the J gene TRBJ2-1, with 9 bases that match TRBD2. The end of the DNA is better explained by TRBJ2-7, so the J call may be wrong. Germline V gene sequence: CDR1 DFQATT, CDR2 SNEGSKA (reference sequence). The CDR3 has 13 amino acids. CDR3 DNA sequence: TGCAGTGCCATTCCCTTCCTAGCGGGGGAGCAGTACTTC. It translates to CSAIPFLAGEQYF.

The chain links TRBV29-1 to TRBJ2-3, with 7 bases matching TRBD2. Germline-derived CDR1 and CDR2 are SQVTM and ANQGSEA. The V gene end was trimmed by 6 bases and the J gene end by 2 bases; junction bases not matched to a gene: 8. The CDR3 runs 14 residues. CDR3: CSVPLAEVTDTQYF. CDR3 bases: TGCAGCGTCCCGCTAGCGGAAGTCACAGATACGCAGTATTTT.

CDR3 bases: TGTGCCACGGGACCGGGGGACGATGATTACACCTTC. It encodes CATGPGDDDYTF. V gene TRBV24-1 combines with J gene TRBJ1-2; D may be TRBD1 (5 bases). There are 12 residues in the CDR3. Trimming removed 10 bases at V and 11 bases at J, with 19 bases between. Germline CDR1 and CDR2: KGHDR and SFDVKD.

V gene TRBV7-2 combines with J gene TRBJ2-7; D unresolved. CDR1 and CDR2 from the germline V gene are SGHTA and FQGNSA. V lost 7 bases and J lost 1, with 14 bases in between. CDR3 length: 14 residues. CDR3 in DNA: TGTGCCAGCATTCACCCGGAGCGTTCCTACGAGCAGTACTTC. It encodes CASIHPERSYEQYF.

This clonotype showed up just a few times. The CDR3 here is CASRWRGLNEQFF. CDR3 coding DNA: TGTGCCAGCAGGTGGAGGGGCCTGAATGAGCAGTTCTTC. The rearrangement links TRBV12-3 or TRBV12-4 to TRBJ2-5; a possible D gene is TRBD2 (6 bases). The end of the DNA is better explained by TRBJ2-1, so the J call may be wrong. The CDR3 is 13 amino acids.

This clonotype has more than one count but fewer than ten. The rearrangement links TRBV27 to TRBJ1-5, with D possibly matching TRBD1 (6 bases). This CDR3 spans 12 amino acids. Trimming pared 6 bases from V and 5 bases from J, leaving 8 bases between. The germline V gene has CDR1 MNHEY and CDR2 SMNVEV (reference sequence). CDR3 loop: CASRNRDQPQHF. Here the CDR3 DNA reads TGTGCCAGCAGGAACAGGGATCAGCCCCAGCATTTT.

DNA for the CDR3: TGCAGTGCCCAAAGCGGGAGCGGGGCCAAAAACATTCAGTACTTC. This encodes CSAQSGSGAKNIQYF. The V and J genes are TRBV20-1 and TRBJ2-4; 8 positions agree with TRBD2. The CDR3 is 15 residues long. J gave up 1 base and V 6 bases, and 8 bases lay outside the gene matches. Looked up from germline, CDR1 is DFQATT and CDR2 is SNEGSKA (reference sequence).

This clonotype appeared a few times. The chain joins TRBV6-5 to TRBJ2-2; D assignment may be TRBD1 or TRBD2 (5 bases each). The germline V and J ends were trimmed by 7 bases and 4 bases, with 13 bases remaining between them. Germline V gene data show CDR1 as MNHEY and CDR2 as SVGAGI. CDR3 length: 14 residues. CDR3 amino acids: CASMSGQITGELFF. In DNA form, the CDR3 reads TGTGCCAGCATGTCGGGGCAGATCACCGGGGAGCTGTTTTTT.

There are a few counts of this clonotype. V is TRBV4-1 and J is TRBJ2-5, with TRBD1 as a possible D gene (6 bases). This CDR3 contains 15 residues. V was pared by 1 base and J by 9 bases, with 18 bases between. Germline-derived CDR1 and CDR2 are MGHRA and YSYEKL. DNA for the CDR3: TGCGCCAGCAGCCAAGTATTGCTGGGGGCTACGGCCCAGTACTTC. Encoded protein: CASSQVLLGATAQYF.

This clonotype was seen more than once but under ten times. The chain uses TRBV13 and TRBJ2-7; no definite D call. The CDR3 runs 15 residues. Germline loops: CDR1 PRHDT, CDR2 FYEKMQ (reference sequence). Trimming cost V 0 bases and J 0 bases, with 9 bases left between them. In DNA, the CDR3 is TGTGCCAGCAGCTTAGGACAACCTCCCTCCTACGAGCAGTACTTC. It yields the protein CASSLGQPPSYEQYF. Complete variable domain (other parts from reference TRBV13 and TRBJ2-7): AAGVIQSPRHLIKEKRETATLKCYPIPRHDTVYWYQQGPGQDPQFLISFYEKMQSDKGSIPDRFSAQQFSDYHSELNMSSLELGDSALYFCASSLGQPPSYEQYFGPGTRLTVT.

This clonotype was found a few times. The CDR3 loop reads CSVGGRDNNEQFF. CDR3 DNA sequence: TGCAGCGTTGGGGGCAGGGATAACAATGAGCAGTTCTTC. The V and J genes are TRBV29-1 and TRBJ2-1; D possibly corresponds to TRBD1 (5 bases). Looked up from germline, CDR1 is SQVTM and CDR2 is ANQGSEA. V was cut by 4 bases and J by 5 bases, with 12 bases left in between. The CDR3 spans 13 residues.

This clonotype has a handful of counts. CDR3 region: CAISGEPSGETQYF. Written as DNA, the CDR3 is TGTGCCATCAGTGGGGAACCTAGCGGAGAGACCCAGTACTTC. The chain is built from TRBV10-3 and TRBJ2-5; TRBD2 aligns across 7 bases. With 4 bases clipped from V and 4 bases from J, the junction kept 6 bases outside the gene matches. This CDR3 is 14 amino acids long. Germline CDR1 ENHRY, CDR2 SYGVKD.

This clonotype has more than one count but fewer than ten. The chain combines TRBV5-1 with TRBJ1-1; perhaps TRBD1 as D (6 bases). CDR1 is SGHRS, CDR2 YFSETQ, per germline. The V and J ends lost 4 bases and 5 bases respectively, with 12 bases between them. The CDR3 covers 13 residues. The CDR3 coding sequence is TGCGCCAGCAGCAACCTAGGGGGGACTGAAGCTTTCTTT. Its protein product is CASSNLGGTEAFF.

This chain joins TRBV7-2 and TRBJ2-2, with 7 bases that match TRBD1. Losses at the gene ends were 5 bases for V and 5 bases for J; bases not matched to a gene: 11. The CDR3 is 16 amino acids. Germline assignment: CDR1 SGHTA and CDR2 FQGNSA. The chain's CDR3 is CASSPDGDRRTGELFF. CDR3 DNA sequence: TGTGCCAGCAGCCCCGACGGGGACAGAAGAACCGGGGAGCTGTTTTTT.

This clonotype turned up a few times. J is TRBJ1-2 and V is TRBV12-3 or TRBV12-4; no reliable D call. This CDR3 has 14 residues. V was trimmed by 4 bases and J by 4 bases, leaving 13 bases between them. The CDR3 nucleotides read TGTGCCAGCAGTTCGCGTATGACGAGCTATGGCTACACCTTC. This sequence encodes CASSSRMTSYGYTF.

This clonotype occurred many times. This sequence joins TRBV4-3 and TRBJ2-5; TRBD2 agrees at 8 bases. The V segment lost 1 base and the J segment 0 bases; nucleotides outside the gene matches: 7. CDR1 and CDR2 (germline): LGHNA, YSLEER. The CDR3 sequence is 17 residues long. The CDR3 reads CASSQVLSGGYQETQYF. The CDR3 region has the DNA TGCGCCAGCAGCCAAGTACTAAGCGGGGGCTACCAAGAGACCCAGTACTTC.

The sample holds a few counts of this clonotype. The CDR3 spells CASSGPTVYNEQFF. The CDR3 nucleotides are TGTGCCAGCAGTGGGCCAACCGTCTACAATGAGCAGTTCTTC. The gene calls are TRBV6-1 and TRBJ2-1; D gene ambiguous. Germline-derived CDR1 and CDR2 are MNHNS and SASEGT. The CDR3 sequence is 14 residues long. V lost 4 bases, J lost 3 bases, and 10 bases lay in between.

This clonotype has a handful of counts. The chain links TRBV29-1 to TRBJ1-5; possibly TRBD1 for D (5 bases). Deletions cut 4 bases from V and 7 bases from J, with 11 bases between. This CDR3 has 12 residues. Germline V gives CDR1 SQVTM, CDR2 ANQGSEA. The CDR3 sequence is CSVGSEGQPQHF. DNA for the CDR3: TGCAGCGTTGGTTCAGAGGGGCAGCCCCAGCATTTT.